This paragraph reports one TCR beta chain. The CDR3 covers 16 residues. The V gene's germline CDR1 is LNHDA and CDR2 SQIVND (reference sequence). V was clipped by 5 bases and J by 1 base; unmatched bases: 6. This record belongs to a study of control samples from healthy donors and cancer patients. Sequenced by immunoSEQ multiplex PCR; TCRdb stores in-frame clones only, minus some. The sample lists 85,000 to 100,000 clones; roughly four fifths were seen once. Sequencing was done on a sample of blood. V is TRBV19 and J is TRBJ1-4; 8 bases are shared with TRBD1. The sequence came from a man aged 60 to 75 in good health. The CDR3 DNA reads TGTGCCAGTAGTTCGACAGGGGCAGGAACTAATGAAAAACTGTTTTTT. Translated: CASSSTGAGTNEKLFF.